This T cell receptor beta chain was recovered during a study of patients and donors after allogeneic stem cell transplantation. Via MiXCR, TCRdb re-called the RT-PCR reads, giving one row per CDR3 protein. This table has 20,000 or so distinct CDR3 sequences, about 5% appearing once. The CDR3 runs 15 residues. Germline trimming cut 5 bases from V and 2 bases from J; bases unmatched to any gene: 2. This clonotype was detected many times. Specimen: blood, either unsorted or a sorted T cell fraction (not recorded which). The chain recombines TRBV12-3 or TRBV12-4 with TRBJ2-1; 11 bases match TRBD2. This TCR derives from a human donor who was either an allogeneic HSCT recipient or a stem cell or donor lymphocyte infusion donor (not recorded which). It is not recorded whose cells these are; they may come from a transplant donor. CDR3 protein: CASSQLAGAYNEQFF. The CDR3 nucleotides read TGTGCCAGCAGTCAACTAGCGGGAGCCTACAATGAGCAGTTCTTC.